The clone carrying this T cell receptor (beta chain) was observed once. The sample belongs to a study of T-cell memory formation after mild COVID-19. The CDR3 sequence is 15 residues long. The V segment lost 8 bases and the J segment 0 bases; nucleotides outside the gene matches: 8. Germline assignment: CDR1 SNHLY and CDR2 FYNNEI. Using its own MiXCR run on the 5' RACE reads, TCRdb lists one record per CDR3 protein. The sample includes hundreds of thousands of distinct CDR3 sequences, roughly 22% of them seen just once. This clonotype originated in an adult woman who had mild COVID-19 (a few samples of this study predate the infection). Cell type and time point are not known. V usage is TRBV2 and J usage is TRBJ2-3; TRBD2 matches at 7 bases. Input material: PBMCs or a T cell subset sorted from them (not recorded which). The CDR3 DNA reads TGTGCCAGCTCGGATAGCGGGTTGAGCACAGATACGCAGTATTTT. Its protein product is CASSDSGLSTDTQYF.